The present TCR beta chain was sequenced within a study of blood T cell repertoires in COVID-19. Overall study: Samples came from the United States, Italy and Spain, spanning acute and convalescent COVID-19. From T cells, B-cell-depleted T cells, or PBMCs came the material, which was cDNA or gDNA.

The CDR3 runs to 15 residues. V shed 3 bases and J shed 10 bases, with 20 bases lying between them. The germline CDR1 and CDR2 sequences are SGHTS and YDEGEE. How the authors handled the data: Estimation of nucleated cell counts was performed using reference gene primer amplification. Measured with immunoSEQ multiplex PCR; TCRdb has only the in-frame clones, and not every one. The D gene and trimming were derived from the DNA, and the V and J assignments and clone size from that table. The sample includes over 30,000 clones, 65% to 90% of them seen just once. The sequence derives from a woman in her sixties or seventies with active COVID-19. The chain employs TRBV5-8 and TRBJ2-1; no definite D call. The sample taken for sequencing was peripheral blood. The CDR3 loop reads CASSWSGSSADEQFF. CDR3 nucleotide sequence: TGTGCCAGCAGCTGGAGTGGGTCCTCGGCCGACGAGCAGTTCTTC.